A selection of T cell receptor beta chains follows, all from one sample in a study of T cell responses to AZD1222 COVID-19 vaccine. Repertoires were generated with immunoSEQ multiplex PCR, while TCRdb's copy carries only in-frame clones and drops some. The top ten hold around 19% of the sample, which has about 99,000 clones, around nine tenths seen once. Here the sequenced sample was peripheral blood, taken on day 0 of AZD1222 vaccination. The receptors shown here come from an adult in good health. Both conserved end residues are part of each CDR3. The D gene is left open where the match is weak. A row's size may be missing; if present it is once, few, many or a size class.

TRBV14	TRBD1	once	TRBJ1-4	CASSQPEGNRGPNEKLFF	TGTGCCAGCAGCCAACCAGAGGGCAACAGGGGACCGAATGAAAAACTGTTTTTT
TRBV11-1	.	.	TRBJ2-6	CASSLRAVANVLTF	TGTGCCAGCAGCCTTCGAGCGGTGGCCAACGTCCTGACTTTC
TRBV4-2	.	.	TRBJ1-2	CASSQDRQGAQSYTF	TGTGCCAGCAGCCAAGATCGGCAGGGCGCCCAAAGCTACACCTTC
TRBV30	.	few	TRBJ1-1	CAWEGGVNTEAFF	TGTGCCTGGGAAGGCGGAGTTAACACTGAAGCTTTCTTT
TRBV7-9	TRBD1	.	TRBJ1-2	CASSAPGTGSYGYTF	TGTGCCAGCAGCGCGCCCGGGACAGGGAGCTATGGCTACACCTTC
TRBV5-4	TRBD2	.	TRBJ2-3	CASTGRGPGSTDTQYF	TGTGCCAGCACCGGGAGGGGTCCGGGCAGCACAGATACGCAGTATTTT
TRBV7-9	.	.	TRBJ1-1	CASSLQGIAFF	TGTGCCAGCAGCTTACAGGGGATAGCTTTCTTT
TRBV6-6	.	.	TRBJ1-2	CASTSEGGGYTF	TGTGCCAGCACCTCCGAGGGGGGCGGCTACACCTTC
TRBV20-1	.	few	TRBJ1-2	CSATTGTGYTF	TGCAGTGCCACAACCGGGACAGGCTACACCTTC
TRBV12-2	.	.	TRBJ1-2	CASRLVTSDSNYGYTF	TGTGCAAGTCGCTTAGTGACGTCTGATTCTAACTATGGCTACACCTTC
TRBV7-6	.	.	TRBJ2-5	CASSPSLVRPGETQYF	TGTGCCAGCAGCCCTAGTTTGGTGAGGCCAGGGGAGACCCAGTACTTC
TRBV2	TRBD2	.	TRBJ2-5	CASSGLAGAEETQYF	TGTGCCAGCAGCGGACTAGCGGGGGCCGAAGAGACCCAGTACTTC
TRBV11-2	.	.	TRBJ1-2	CASSLGAAANYGYTF	TGTGCCAGCAGCTTAGGTGCAGCCGCCAACTATGGCTACACCTTC
TRBV12-3/TRBV12-4	.	.	TRBJ1-4	CASSPRDFEKLFF	TGTGCCAGCAGTCCTAGGGACTTTGAAAAACTGTTTTTT
TRBV3-1/TRBV3-2	.	.	TRBJ2-6	CASSSGVTGANVLTF	TGTGCCAGCAGCTCAGGGGTGACTGGGGCCAACGTCCTGACTTTC
TRBV20-1	.	.	TRBJ2-7	CSASGGGRLGLAFGEQYF	TGCAGTGCTAGTGGAGGGGGTCGTTTGGGGCTGGCCTTCGGGGAGCAGTACTTC
TRBV27	.	.	TRBJ1-1	CASSLGNQNTEAFF	TGTGCCAGCAGTTTGGGGAACCAGAACACTGAAGCTTTCTTT
TRBV19	.	.	TRBJ2-6	CASSPEDSSGANVLTF	TGTGCCAGTAGTCCCGAGGACAGCTCTGGGGCCAACGTCCTGACTTTC
TRBV4-1	TRBD1	once	TRBJ1-2	CASSQDRDRGRTFGYTF	TGCGCCAGCAGCCAAGACCGGGACAGGGGAAGGACCTTTGGCTACACCTTC
TRBV14	.	.	TRBJ1-1	CASSRQENTEAFF	TGTGCCAGCAGCCGCCAGGAGAACACTGAAGCTTTCTTT
TRBV3-1/TRBV3-2	.	.	TRBJ1-5	CASSLGGGEVQPQHF	TGTGCCAGCAGCCTCGGTGGAGGGGAGGTTCAGCCCCAGCATTTT
TRBV30	.	.	TRBJ2-3	CAWRGASADTQYF	TGTGCCTGGAGGGGAGCAAGTGCAGATACGCAGTATTTT
TRBV11-3	.	.	TRBJ2-1	CASSLGRLHEQFF	TGTGCCAGCAGCTTGGGACGGCTTCATGAGCAGTTCTTC
TRBV13	.	.	TRBJ1-1	CASSLGGGAFF	TGTGCCAGCAGCTTAGGGGGGGGAGCTTTCTTT
TRBV12-5	.	.	TRBJ1-5	CASGESGRRGLRYSNQPQHF	TGTGCTAGTGGAGAATCAGGAAGGAGGGGCCTTCGATATAGCAATCAGCCCCAGCATTTT
TRBV9	.	.	TRBJ2-5	CASSQIPIGGRSETQYF	TGTGCCAGCAGCCAGATCCCAATCGGTGGGCGGTCAGAGACCCAGTACTTC
TRBV7-9	TRBD1	.	TRBJ2-2	CASSSTRTGDTGELFF	TGTGCCAGCAGTTCCACTAGGACAGGGGACACCGGGGAGCTGTTTTTT
TRBV2	TRBD1	.	TRBJ1-5	CASRGTDYSNQPQHF	TGTGCCAGCAGGGGGACAGATTATAGCAATCAGCCCCAGCATTTT
TRBV9	.	.	TRBJ2-6	CASSVWGQDYSGANVLTF	TGTGCCAGCAGCGTATGGGGGCAGGACTACTCTGGGGCCAACGTCCTGACTTTC
TRBV11-1	.	.	TRBJ2-2	CASSLALDTGELFF	TGTGCCAGCAGCTTAGCGCTGGACACCGGGGAGCTGTTTTTT
TRBV7-9	TRBD1	.	TRBJ2-3	CASTPGTDGTDTQYF	TGTGCCAGCACCCCTGGGACAGATGGCACAGATACGCAGTATTTT
TRBV7-9	.	.	TRBJ2-7	CASSLVGGRNYEQYF	TGTGCCAGCAGCTTAGTCGGGGGTCGGAACTACGAGCAGTACTTC
TRBV7-9	.	.	TRBJ1-2	CASSQQVGSGGYTF	TGTGCCAGCAGCCAACAAGTTGGCTCCGGTGGCTACACCTTC
TRBV27	.	.	TRBJ2-5	CASSPQSLARETQYF	TGTGCCAGCAGTCCCCAATCCCTGGCACGAGAGACCCAGTACTTC
TRBV2	TRBD1	.	TRBJ1-4	CASSRTGDSNEKLFF	TGTGCCAGCAGTAGGACAGGGGATTCTAATGAAAAACTGTTTTTT
TRBV7-2	TRBD1	once	TRBJ1-5	CASSLIRGAGGQPQHF	TGTGCCAGCAGCTTAATTCGGGGGGCAGGGGGGCAGCCCCAGCATTTT
TRBV4-1	TRBD1	.	TRBJ2-7	CASSHPGQGFEQYF	TGCGCCAGCAGCCACCCGGGACAGGGGTTCGAGCAGTACTTC
TRBV5-1	TRBD2	.	TRBJ2-1	CATRLGSGTSYNEQFF	TGCGCCACCCGGTTGGGATCCGGGACTAGTTACAATGAGCAGTTCTTC
TRBV11-3	.	.	TRBJ2-2	CASNTGEGAGELFF	TGTGCCAGCAACACAGGGGAGGGGGCCGGGGAGCTGTTTTTT
TRBV27	.	once	TRBJ2-7	CASSLRSIGVEQYF	TGTGCCAGCAGTTTAAGAAGTATAGGGGTCGAGCAGTACTTC
TRBV5-1	.	.	TRBJ2-7	CASSLAQGAYEQYF	TGCGCCAGCAGCTTGGCCCAGGGTGCCTACGAGCAGTACTTC
TRBV3-1/TRBV3-2	.	.	TRBJ2-1	CASSQGDRFKHSYNEQFF	TGTGCCAGCAGCCAAGGCGACCGATTTAAACACTCCTACAATGAGCAGTTCTTC
TRBV3-1/TRBV3-2	.	once	TRBJ1-4	CASSDKGGDNEKLFF	TGTGCCAGCAGTGACAAGGGGGGGGATAATGAAAAACTGTTTTTT
TRBV3-1/TRBV3-2	.	.	TRBJ1-1	CASSQSSTEAFF	TGTGCCAGCAGCCAATCGTCCACTGAAGCTTTCTTT
TRBV18	TRBD1	.	TRBJ1-5	CASSYTGGNQPQHF	TGTGCCAGCTCCTATACAGGGGGCAATCAGCCCCAGCATTTT
TRBV12-3/TRBV12-4	.	.	TRBJ1-1	CASSLQRHEAFF	TGTGCCAGCAGTTTGCAACGGCATGAAGCTTTCTTT